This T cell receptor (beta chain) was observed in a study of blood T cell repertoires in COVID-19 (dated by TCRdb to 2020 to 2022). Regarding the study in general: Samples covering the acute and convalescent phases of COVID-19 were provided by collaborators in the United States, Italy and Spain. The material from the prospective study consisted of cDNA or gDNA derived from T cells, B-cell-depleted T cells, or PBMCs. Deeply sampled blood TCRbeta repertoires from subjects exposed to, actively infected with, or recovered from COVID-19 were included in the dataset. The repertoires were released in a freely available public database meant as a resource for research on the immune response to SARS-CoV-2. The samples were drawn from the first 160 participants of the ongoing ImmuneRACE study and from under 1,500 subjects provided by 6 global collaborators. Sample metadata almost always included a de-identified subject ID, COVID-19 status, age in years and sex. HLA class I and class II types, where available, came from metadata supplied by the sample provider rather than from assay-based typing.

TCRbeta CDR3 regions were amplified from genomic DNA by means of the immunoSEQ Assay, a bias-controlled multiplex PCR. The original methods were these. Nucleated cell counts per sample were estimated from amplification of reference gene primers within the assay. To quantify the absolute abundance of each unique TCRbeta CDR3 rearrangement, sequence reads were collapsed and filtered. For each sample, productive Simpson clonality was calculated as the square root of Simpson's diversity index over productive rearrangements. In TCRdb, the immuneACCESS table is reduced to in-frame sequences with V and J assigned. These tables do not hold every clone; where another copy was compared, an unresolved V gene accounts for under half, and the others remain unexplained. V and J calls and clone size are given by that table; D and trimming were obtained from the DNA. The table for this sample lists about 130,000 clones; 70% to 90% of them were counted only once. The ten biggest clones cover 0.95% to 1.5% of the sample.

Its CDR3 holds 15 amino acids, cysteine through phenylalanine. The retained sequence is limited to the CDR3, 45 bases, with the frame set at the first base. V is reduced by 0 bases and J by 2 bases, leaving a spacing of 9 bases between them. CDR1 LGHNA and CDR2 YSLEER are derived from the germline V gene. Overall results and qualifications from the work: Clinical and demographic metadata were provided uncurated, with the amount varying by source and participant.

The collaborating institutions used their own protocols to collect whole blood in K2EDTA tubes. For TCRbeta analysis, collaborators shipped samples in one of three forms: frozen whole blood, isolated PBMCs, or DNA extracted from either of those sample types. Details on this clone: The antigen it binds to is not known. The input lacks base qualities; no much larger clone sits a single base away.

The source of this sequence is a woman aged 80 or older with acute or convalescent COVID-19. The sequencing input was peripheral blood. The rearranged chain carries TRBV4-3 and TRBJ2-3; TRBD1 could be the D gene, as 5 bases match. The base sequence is TGCGCCAGCAGCCAAGAGGGGCAGATCACAGATACGCAGTATTTT. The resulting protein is CASSQEGQITDTQYF.